Each of the 10 T cell receptor beta chains below was sequenced from the same sample in a study of cytomegalovirus exposure and HLA in healthy donors (dated by TCRdb to 2016 to 2017). The library was generated by the immunoSEQ multiplex PCR assay. For the multiplex PCR, a mixture combining 60 forward primers for TCR Vbeta segments and 13 reverse primers for TCR Jbeta segments was used. TCRdb holds this immuneACCESS table with in-frame rearrangements only. Some clones are missing; in checked studies, unresolved V genes explain under half, and the rest has no known cause. The sample table records about 130,000 clones; 79% of these occur just once. The ten largest clones represent 6.5% to 7% of the sample. Sequencing was carried out using PBMCs. The receptors were gathered from a man between 40 and 49 years old in good health and CMV-seropositive.

The chain has TRBV18 and TRBJ2-5, with D unclear. Trimming cost V 3 bases and J 2 bases, with 7 bases left between them. The CDR3 is 13 residues long. Germline CDR1 KGHSH, CDR2 LQKENI. CDR3 nucleotides: TGTGCCAGCTCACCTACCCTACAAGAGACCCAGTACTTC. Protein sequence: CASSPTLQETQYF.

The table lists this clone with a count of one. DNA of the CDR3: TGTGCCAGCAGCCCTGACTCAGATACGCAGTATTTT. This sequence encodes CASSPDSDTQYF. The rearrangement links TRBV7-6 to TRBJ2-3, with D uncertain. CDR1 is SGHVS, CDR2 FNYEAQ, per germline. The CDR3 is 12 residues long. Trimming pared 5 bases from V and 4 bases from J, leaving 7 bases between.

V is TRBV30 and J is TRBJ1-1; unclear D gene. V lost 3 bases and J 6 bases, leaving 11 bases between the germline ends. The CDR3 contains 12 residues. Germline V CDR1 and CDR2: GTSNPN, SVGIG (reference sequence). CDR3 sequence reads: CAWSHRRAEAFF. CDR3 sequence (DNA): TGTGCCTGGAGCCACCGAAGAGCTGAAGCTTTCTTT.

This clone was picked up a small number of times. The chain employs TRBV7-9 and TRBJ1-6; D is ambiguous. The V end lost 1 base, the J end lost 9 bases, and 4 bases lay between the germline ends. From germline, CDR1 is SEHNR and CDR2 FQNEAQ (reference sequence). The CDR3 contains 12 residues. CDR3 residues: CASSLGGSPLHF. In DNA form, the CDR3 reads TGTGCCAGCAGCTTAGGAGGTTCACCCCTCCACTTT.

The rearrangement uses TRBV18 and TRBJ2-7; D possibly corresponds to TRBD1 (6 bases). Germline V lookup: CDR1 KGHSH, CDR2 LQKENI. V lost 3 bases and J lost 6, with 15 bases in between. There are 14 residues in the CDR3. CDR3 nucleotide sequence: TGTGCCAGCTCACCTACAGGGTTACCGGGCGAGCAGTACTTC. This sequence encodes CASSPTGLPGEQYF. The variable domain in full, with the rest retrieved from reference TRBV18 and TRBJ2-7, is NAGVMQNPRHLVRRRGQEARLRCSPMKGHSHVYWYRQLPEEGLKFMVYLQKENIIDESGMPKERFSAEFPKEGPSILRIQQVVRGDSAAYFCASSPTGLPGEQYFGPGTRLTVT.

This clone was counted a single time. The chain links TRBV18 to TRBJ1-5, with TRBD1 matching over 8 bases. The V gene's germline CDR1 is KGHSH and CDR2 LQKENI. V shed 5 bases, J shed 5 bases, and the junction held 8 bases outside the gene matches. The CDR3 covers 15 residues. CDR3 region: CASSSGTGGDQPQHF. CDR3 nucleotides: TGTGCCAGCTCATCCGGGACAGGTGGGGATCAGCCCCAGCATTTT.

The rearrangement links TRBV18 to TRBJ2-6; tentatively, D is TRBD2 (5 bases). The CDR3 covers 18 residues. Germline values: CDR1 KGHSH, CDR2 LQKENI. The V gene lost 2 bases and the J gene lost 1 base, with 15 bases spanning the gap. The CDR3, as DNA: TGTGCCAGCTCACCATTCCACCTGGGAGAATCTGGGGCCAACGTCCTGACTTTC. Translating it yields CASSPFHLGESGANVLTF.

This clone was seen only a few times. CDR3: CASSQDLRAGANYGYTF. The CDR3 DNA follows: TGCGCCAGCAGCCAAGATCTTAGGGCGGGGGCGAATTATGGCTACACCTTC. The chain employs TRBV4-1 and TRBJ1-2; possibly TRBD1 for D (6 bases). With 0 bases removed from V and 5 bases from J, the gap between germline ends came to 19 bases. The CDR3 length is 17 residues. Germline values: CDR1 MGHRA, CDR2 YSYEKL.

The chain links TRBV19 to TRBJ2-7; D perhaps matches TRBD2 (6 bases). The CDR3 loop spans 16 amino acids. The germline gives CDR1 LNHDA, CDR2 SQIVND (reference sequence). Trimming left V 8 bases short and J 3 bases short, with 23 bases between. The CDR3 is CASSLGLPLEGYEQYF. CDR3 sequence (DNA): TGTGCCAGTTCATTGGGACTTCCTCTAGAGGGCTACGAGCAGTACTTC.

The chain links TRBV5-4 to TRBJ2-5; maybe TRBD2 (5 bases). This CDR3 region has 14 residues. CDR1 and CDR2 (germline): SGHNT, YYREEE (reference sequence). Trimming removed 4 bases from V and 5 bases from J, with 15 bases in between. CDR3 nucleotides: TGTGCCAGCAGCACGAGCGGTGTTAGGGAGACCCAGTACTTC. Translation: CASSTSGVRETQYF.